These T cell receptor beta chains were read from a single sample in a study of blood T cell repertoires in COVID-19. Method: immunoSEQ multiplex PCR; TCRdb's copy keeps in-frame clones and lacks some. The table has hundreds of thousands of clones, more than 70% seen once; the top ten hold 3.5% to 4%. Sequences were obtained from peripheral blood. The receptor source for this set is a woman older than 75 with acute or convalescent COVID-19. Both conserved end residues are part of each CDR3. The D gene is left open where the match is weak. Size is omitted from some rows. Given values are once, few, many or a class for expanded clones.

16	TRBV4-1	TRBJ2-7	TRBD2	-	TGCGCCAGCAGCCAATTTCTACTAGCGGGGGGCCACGAGCAGTACTTC	CASSQFLLAGGHEQYF
13	TRBV12-3/TRBV12-4	TRBJ1-2	-	-	TGTGCCAGCAGTTTGGAGGGCAGCTATGGCTACACCTTC	CASSLEGSYGYTF
19	TRBV6-1	TRBJ1-2	TRBD1	-	TGTGCCAGCAGTGAAGCATCGTCAGGGGGCGTCCCCTCTAACTATGGCTACACCTTC	CASSEASSGGVPSNYGYTF
16	TRBV3-1/TRBV3-2	TRBJ1-2	-	-	TGTGCCAGCAGCCCAGTCCCTACGGGTTCAAACTATGGCTACACCTTC	CASSPVPTGSNYGYTF
18	TRBV6-6	TRBJ1-6	TRBD1	-	TGTGCCAGCAGTCCAGAACACAGGGGGCGATTCAGTAATTCACCCCTCCACTTT	CASSPEHRGRFSNSPLHF
15	TRBV2	TRBJ2-4	-	-	TGTGCCAGCAGCTGGGGCGGGACAGTCAAAAACATTCAGTACTTC	CASSWGGTVKNIQYF
17	TRBV7-2	TRBJ2-3	TRBD1	-	TGTGCCAGCAGCTTAGTGCGGGGGACAGGGGGCGCAGATACGCAGTATTTT	CASSLVRGTGGADTQYF
14	TRBV5-1	TRBJ1-3	-	few	TGCGCCAGCAGCTTATCCGGGACAGGAAACACCATATATTTT	CASSLSGTGNTIYF
14	TRBV29-1	TRBJ1-1	-	once	TGCAGCGTCGATAGTCCCAGGGAGAACACTGAAGCTTTCTTT	CSVDSPRENTEAFF
16	TRBV19	TRBJ2-3	TRBD1	-	TGTGCCAGTATGGGATACAGGGACAGGGGCCCAGATACGCAGTATTTT	CASMGYRDRGPDTQYF
16	TRBV12-5	TRBJ2-1	-	-	TGTGCTAGTGGTTTGGTACTTTCGGGGGTGAGGAATGAGCAGTTCTTC	CASGLVLSGVRNEQFF
15	TRBV27	TRBJ1-1	-	once	TGTGCCAGCAGTTCCCGGCAGGGGCCGAGGACTGAAGCTTTCTTT	CASSSRQGPRTEAFF
15	TRBV10-3	TRBJ1-6	TRBD1	-	TGTGCCATCAGTGTTGGACAGGGACGGGGATCACCCCTCCACTTT	CAISVGQGRGSPLHF
18	TRBV19	TRBJ1-6	TRBD1	few	TGTGCCAGTAGCCGACCTCCCCACCAACAGGGGGATAATTCACCCCTCCACTTT	CASSRPPHQQGDNSPLHF
13	TRBV30	TRBJ1-4	TRBD1	-	TGTGCCTGGGCAGGGGGGACTAATGAAAAACTGTTTTTT	CAWAGGTNEKLFF
15	TRBV5-1	TRBJ1-1	TRBD1	-	TGCGCCAGCAGCTCAAGACAGGGGGGGAACACTGAAGCTTTCTTT	CASSSRQGGNTEAFF
14	TRBV7-8	TRBJ2-7	-	-	TGTGCCAGCAGCTTAGCCAAGAGAAGTAACGAGCAGTACTTC	CASSLAKRSNEQYF
13	TRBV6-1	TRBJ1-2	-	-	TGTGCCAGCAGTGAAGTAAACAGGGACGGCTACACCTTC	CASSEVNRDGYTF
20	TRBV27	TRBJ2-6	TRBD2	-	TGTGCCAGCAGTTTATTAGCTAGCGGGGTTATCCGCGCTGGGGCCAACGTCCTGACTTTC	CASSLLASGVIRAGANVLTF
13	TRBV5-1	TRBJ1-1	TRBD1	-	TGCGCCAGCGGCATAACAGGGGCCACTGAAGCTTTCTTT	CASGITGATEAFF
13	TRBV11-3	TRBJ2-5	TRBD1	once	TGTGCCAGCAACGACAGGGTTGGGGAGACCCAGTACTTC	CASNDRVGETQYF
14	TRBV2	TRBJ1-6	-	once	TGTGCCAGCGGGTCAGGGAAATGGAATTCACCCCTCCACTTT	CASGSGKWNSPLHF